This entry lists 21 T cell receptor beta chains sequenced from one sample in a study of monozygotic twins with inflammatory bowel disease. TCRdb re-called the 5' RACE reads and shows each CDR3 protein once, DNA omitted. The sample has approximately 420,000 distinct CDR3 sequences; the top ten hold 2.4%. The sample was blood. The receptors derive from a human donor with ulcerative colitis or Crohn's disease, or a healthy co-twin of an affected twin (not recorded which).

The rearrangement uses TRBV6-2 or TRBV6-3 and TRBJ2-1; the D gene TCRdb calls, TRBD1, cannot be checked with no DNA. The CDR3 sequence is 13 residues long. The V gene's germline CDR1 is MNHEY and CDR2 SVGEGT. CDR3 residues: CASSYGGFGEQFF.

The rearrangement uses TRBV5-5 and TRBJ2-5. The CDR3 has 14 amino acids. Germline V CDR1 and CDR2: SGHKS, YYEKEE (reference sequence). CDR3: CASSSAKIQETQYF.

This chain uses TRBV16 with TRBJ2-3. CDR3 length equals 12 residues. CDR1 is KGHSY and CDR2 is FQNENV in the germline V gene. The chain's CDR3 is CASSQKLDTQYF.

This CDR3 is CASSLPPRGDTQYF. The chain links TRBV7-9 to TRBJ2-3; TCRdb's assignment of TRBD1 cannot be checked, as there is no DNA. CDR1 and CDR2 from the germline V gene are SEHNR and FQNEAQ (reference sequence). The CDR3 loop spans 14 amino acids. Based on the CDR3 plus reference TRBV7-9 and TRBJ2-3, the full variable domain is DTGVSQNPRHKITKRGQNVTFRCDPISEHNRLYWYRQTLGQGPEFLTYFQNEAQLEKSRLLSDRFSAERPKGSFSTLEIQRTEQGDSAMYLCASSLPPRGDTQYFGPGTRLTVL.

V is TRBV6-5 and J is TRBJ1-3. The CDR3 is made up of 15 amino acids. In germline, CDR1 is MNHEY, CDR2 SVGAGI. The CDR3 protein is CASSYSVGTFDTIYF.

This chain connects TRBV30 to TRBJ1-2. The CDR3 has 13 residues. Germline CDR1 and CDR2: GTSNPN and SVGIG (reference sequence). Here the CDR3 reads CAWKTDFHYGYTF.

The V gene is TRBV12-3 or TRBV12-4, the J gene TRBJ2-5; TCRdb's D call of TRBD1 is untestable without DNA. The CDR3 covers 16 residues. The chain's CDR3 is CASSFGQGLATETQYF.

The chain carries TRBV20-1 and TRBJ2-7; the TCRdb call, TRBD1, lacks DNA for checking. There are 14 residues in the CDR3. Per the germline V gene, CDR1 is DFQATT and CDR2 is SNEGSKA (reference sequence). The CDR3 sequence is CSGSPTGGIYEQYF.

V gene TRBV3-1 combines with J gene TRBJ2-2; as DNA is missing, the TRBD2 call by TCRdb cannot be tested. CDR1 and CDR2 from the germline V gene are LGHDT and YNNKEL (reference sequence). The CDR3 is 15 residues long. CDR3: CASSQFRTVTGELFF. The complete variable domain, with remaining parts taken from reference TRBV3-1 and TRBJ2-2, reads DTAVSQTPKYLVTQMGNDKSIKCEQNLGHDTMYWYKQDSKKFLKIMFSYNNKELIINETVPNRFSPKSPDKAHLNLHINSLELGDSAVYFCASSQFRTVTGELFFGEGSRLTVL.

The chain combines TRBV7-2 with TRBJ2-5. The length of the CDR3 is 14 residues. Germline V lookup: CDR1 SGHTA, CDR2 FQGNSA. The CDR3 region is CASSPAGLGETQYF.

This chain joins TRBV7-2 and TRBJ2-7; absent DNA, TCRdb's TRBD1 call cannot be checked. The germline V gene encodes CDR1 SGHTA and CDR2 FQGNSA. The CDR3 totals 14 residues. CDR3 residues: CASTPGTGSYEQYF.

The chain has TRBV11-2 and TRBJ2-7; TCRdb names TRBD1, which stays unverified in the absence of DNA. This CDR3 has 14 residues. Germline V gives CDR1 SGHAT, CDR2 FQNNGV. The chain's CDR3 is CASSSSGQGLKQYF. Full variable domain (rest looked up from reference TRBV11-2 and TRBJ2-7): EAGVAQSPRYKIIEKRQSVAFWCNPISGHATLYWYQQILGQGPKLLIQFQNNGVVDDSQLPKDRFSAERLKGVDSTLKIQPAKLEDSAVYLCASSSSGQGLKQYFGPGTRLTVT.

CDR3 amino acids: CASSSQLAGDVEQYF. This chain connects TRBV5-1 to TRBJ2-7; TCRdb indicates TRBD2, and absent DNA this call remains unverified. The germline CDR1 and CDR2 sequences are SGHRS and YFSETQ. CDR3 size: 15 residues. The full variable domain, rest sourced from reference TRBV5-1 and TRBJ2-7, is KAGVTQTPRYLIKTRGQQVTLSCSPISGHRSVSWYQQTPGQGLQFLFEYFSETQRNKGNFPGRFSGRQFSNSRSEMNVSTLELGDSALYLCASSSQLAGDVEQYFGPGTRLTVT.

V usage is TRBV5-5 and J usage is TRBJ1-2; the D call of TRBD1 rests on TCRdb alone, since no DNA is present to check it. The CDR3 is 12 amino acids. Germline V gives CDR1 SGHKS, CDR2 YYEKEE (reference sequence). The CDR3 reads CASSRTVSGYTF. Using reference TRBV5-5 and TRBJ1-2 for the parts outside the CDR3, the full variable domain is DAGVTQSPTHLIKTRGQQVTLRCSPISGHKSVSWYQQVLGQGPQFIFQYYEKEERGRGNFPDRFSARQFPNYSSELNVNALLLGDSALYLCASSRTVSGYTFGSGTRLTVV.

The J gene is TRBJ1-3, the V gene TRBV6-1. From germline, CDR1 is MNHNS and CDR2 SASEGT. This CDR3 region has 13 residues. The chain's CDR3 is CASGSSSGNTIYF.

The chain combines TRBV20-1 with TRBJ1-6; the D gene TCRdb calls, TRBD1, cannot be checked with no DNA. The CDR3 loop spans 17 amino acids. CDR1 DFQATT and CDR2 SNEGSKA come from the germline V gene (reference sequence). The CDR3 protein is CSAPITGGAWFYSPLHF.

This chain connects TRBV11-2 to TRBJ2-1; TCRdb lists TRBD1, though no DNA is available to test this call. The CDR3 contains 21 residues. Germline loops: CDR1 SGHAT, CDR2 FQNNGV. CDR3 residues: CASSRAFGDELSAPSYNEQFF.

This rearrangement joins TRBV28 to TRBJ2-1; TCRdb gives TRBD1 as the D gene, but with no DNA this cannot be confirmed. Germline assignment: CDR1 MDHEN and CDR2 SYDVKM. The CDR3 sequence is 14 residues long. The CDR3 is CASSLVGGYNEQFF.

The chain uses TRBV28 and TRBJ1-1; the D gene TCRdb calls, TRBD1, cannot be checked with no DNA. The length of the CDR3 is 13 residues. CDR1 MDHEN and CDR2 SYDVKM come from the germline V gene. The chain's CDR3 is CAIGTVMNTEAFF.

This CDR3 reads CASSTAGSHYGYTF. This chain joins TRBV7-2 and TRBJ1-2. The CDR3 runs 14 residues. Per the germline V gene, CDR1 is SGHTA and CDR2 is FQGNSA.

V and J are TRBV7-3 and TRBJ2-1; TCRdb designates TRBD1, a call that cannot be tested without DNA. Germline lookup yields CDR1 SGHTA and CDR2 FQGTGA. The CDR3 sequence is 16 residues long. The CDR3 spells CASSRDLLSSYNEQFF.